This T cell receptor beta chain was obtained from a study of type 1 and type 2 diabetes patients. The PCR template was genomic DNA. A primer set of 30 forward and 13 reverse primers amplified the CDR3. Via MiXCR, TCRdb re-called the multiplex PCR reads, giving one row per CDR3 protein. The sample records a few hundred thousand distinct CDR3 sequences, around 47% being singletons. In germline, CDR1 is MNHNY, CDR2 SVGAGI (reference sequence). Deletions cut 8 bases from V and 2 bases from J, with 7 bases between. The CDR3 spans 12 residues. The clonotype was recovered from a young man with type 2 diabetes. The rearrangement joins TRBV6-6 to TRBJ1-5; no firm D call. The specimen was peripheral blood mononuclear cells (PBMCs). The CDR3, as DNA: TGTGCCAGCGCGGTCGGCAATCAGCCCCAGCATTTT. This gives the protein CASAVGNQPQHF.